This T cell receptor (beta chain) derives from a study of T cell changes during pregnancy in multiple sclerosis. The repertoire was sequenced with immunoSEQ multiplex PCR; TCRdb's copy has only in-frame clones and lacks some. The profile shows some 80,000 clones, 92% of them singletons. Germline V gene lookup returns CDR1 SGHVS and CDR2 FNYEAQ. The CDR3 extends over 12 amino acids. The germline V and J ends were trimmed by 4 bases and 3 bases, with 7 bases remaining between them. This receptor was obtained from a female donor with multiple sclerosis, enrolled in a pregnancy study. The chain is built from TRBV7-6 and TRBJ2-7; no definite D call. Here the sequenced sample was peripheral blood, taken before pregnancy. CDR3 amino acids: CASSSHYYEQYF. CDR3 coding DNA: TGTGCCAGCAGCTCACACTACTACGAGCAGTACTTC.